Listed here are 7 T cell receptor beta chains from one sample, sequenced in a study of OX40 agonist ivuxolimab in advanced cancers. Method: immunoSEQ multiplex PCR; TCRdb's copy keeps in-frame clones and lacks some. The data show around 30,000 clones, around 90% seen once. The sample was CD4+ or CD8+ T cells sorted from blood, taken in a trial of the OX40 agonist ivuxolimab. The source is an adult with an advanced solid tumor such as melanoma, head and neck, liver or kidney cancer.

CDR3 bases: TGTGCCAGTAGTATAAAAACTAAGGAACAGCCCCAGCATTTT. This codes for CASSIKTKEQPQHF. This sequence joins TRBV19 and TRBJ1-5; D is undetermined. V dropped 2 bases and J dropped 7 bases, with 12 bases sitting between them. This CDR3 region has 14 residues. Germline assignment: CDR1 LNHDA and CDR2 SQIVND (reference sequence).

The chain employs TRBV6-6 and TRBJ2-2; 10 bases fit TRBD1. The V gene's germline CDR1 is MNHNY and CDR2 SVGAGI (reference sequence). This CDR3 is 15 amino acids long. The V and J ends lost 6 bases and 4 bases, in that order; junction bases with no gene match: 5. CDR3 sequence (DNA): TGTGCCAGCAGGCTGGGGACAGGGGTCACCGGGGAGCTGTTTTTT. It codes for CASRLGTGVTGELFF.

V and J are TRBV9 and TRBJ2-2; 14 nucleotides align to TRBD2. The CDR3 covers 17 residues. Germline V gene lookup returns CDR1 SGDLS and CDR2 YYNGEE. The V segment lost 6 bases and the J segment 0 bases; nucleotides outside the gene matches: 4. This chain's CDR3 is CASTSTSGRANTGELFF. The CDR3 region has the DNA TGTGCCAGCACCTCGACTAGCGGGAGGGCGAACACCGGGGAGCTGTTTTTT.

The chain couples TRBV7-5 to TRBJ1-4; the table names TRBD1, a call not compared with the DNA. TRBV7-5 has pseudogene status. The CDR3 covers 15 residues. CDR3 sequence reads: CARSSWDRRNEKLFF. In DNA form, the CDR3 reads TGTGCCAGAAGCTCCTGGGACAGGCGTAATGAAAAACTGTTTTTT.

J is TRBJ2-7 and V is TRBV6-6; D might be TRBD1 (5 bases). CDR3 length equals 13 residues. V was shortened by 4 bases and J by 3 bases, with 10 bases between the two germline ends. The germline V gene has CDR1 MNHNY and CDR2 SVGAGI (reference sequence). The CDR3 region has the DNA TGTGCCAGCAGTTCTGGGGCCCGCTACGAGCAGTACTTC. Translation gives CASSSGARYEQYF.

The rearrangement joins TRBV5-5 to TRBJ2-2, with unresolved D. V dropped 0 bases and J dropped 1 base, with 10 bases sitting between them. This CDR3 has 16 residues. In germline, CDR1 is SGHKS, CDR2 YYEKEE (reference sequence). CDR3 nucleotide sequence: TGTGCCAGCAGCTTGGGACCGCAGATGAACACCGGGGAGCTGTTTTTT. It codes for CASSLGPQMNTGELFF.

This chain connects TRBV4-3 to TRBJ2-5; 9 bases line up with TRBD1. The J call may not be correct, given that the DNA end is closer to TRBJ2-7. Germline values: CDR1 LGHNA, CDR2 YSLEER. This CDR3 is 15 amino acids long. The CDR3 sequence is CASSHTAGTGFEQYF. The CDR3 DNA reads TGCGCCAGCAGCCATACAGCCGGGACAGGGTTCGAGCAGTACTTC.